This is a list of T cell receptor beta chains from one sample in a study of PD-1 blockade in classical Hodgkin lymphoma. Sequenced by immunoSEQ multiplex PCR; TCRdb stores in-frame clones only, minus some. Here the sample spans 50,000 to 85,000 clones, over 70% being singletons. The sequences come from peripheral blood mononuclear cells (PBMCs), collected before the second cycle of nivolumab. These receptors were collected from a human donor with classical Hodgkin lymphoma. Each CDR3 is given with its conserved first and last residue. A D gene is named only where the DNA matches it firmly. Size values are once, few and many counts, or a class for expanded clones, and some rows have none.

NA | 13 | few | TRBJ1-1 | TRBV6-5 | TGTGCCAGCAGCCGCACAGGGAACACTGAAGCTTTCTTT | CASSRTGNTEAFF
TRBD1 | 14 | NA | TRBJ2-1 | TRBV27 | TGTGCCAGCACAAGGGACAGGGAAATTGGTGAGCAGTTCTTC | CASTRDREIGEQFF
NA | 13 | NA | TRBJ1-6 | TRBV27 | TGTGCCAGCCGTCCGGCCGGTCCTTCACCCCTCCACTTT | CASRPAGPSPLHF
NA | 20 | NA | TRBJ1-6 | TRBV27 | TGTGCCAGCAGTTTATCGAGCTCGGGACTGCTGGGCTCCTATAATTCACCCCTCCACTTT | CASSLSSSGLLGSYNSPLHF
NA | 15 | NA | TRBJ1-1 | TRBV6-5 | TGTGCCAGCAGCCTTACCGGGACACCGAACACTGAAGCTTTCTTT | CASSLTGTPNTEAFF
NA | 15 | NA | TRBJ2-1 | TRBV7-8 | TGTGCCAGCGCCCTAGGGGGGGAAAAGTACAATGAGCAGTTCTTC | CASALGGEKYNEQFF
NA | 15 | NA | TRBJ2-1 | TRBV18 | TGTGCCAGCTCCCCAGGGCGCGGCTCCTACAATGAGCAGTTCTTC | CASSPGRGSYNEQFF
NA | 11 | NA | TRBJ2-5 | TRBV2 | TGTGCCGGGGGCTTGGGGGAGACCCAGTACTTC | CAGGLGETQYF
NA | 16 | NA | TRBJ2-3 | TRBV7-3 | TGTGCCAGCAGCCCGAGGGGGGGAGCGGGCACAGATACGCAGTATTTT | CASSPRGGAGTDTQYF
NA | 11 | few | TRBJ1-1 | TRBV29-1 | TGCAGCGTTGCGTTAGGGGCTGAAGCTTTCTTT | CSVALGAEAFF
NA | 14 | once | TRBJ2-7 | TRBV2 | TGTGCCAGCATGGGGAGAGGGGGCGCGGGGGAGCAGTACTTC | CASMGRGGAGEQYF
NA | 15 | NA | TRBJ1-1 | TRBV2 | TGTGCCAGCAGTCTGAGGCCCGTGATGAACACTGAAGCTTTCTTT | CASSLRPVMNTEAFF
NA | 14 | NA | TRBJ2-7 | TRBV5-1 | TGCGCCAGCAGCTTGTTGGTCAGCGCCTACGAGCAGTACTTC | CASSLLVSAYEQYF
TRBD1 | 15 | NA | TRBJ1-2 | TRBV19 | TGTGCCAGTAGTTTCCCGACAGGGGAGGACTATGGCTACACCTTC | CASSFPTGEDYGYTF
NA | 17 | few | TRBJ1-3 | TRBV7-9 | TGTGCCAGCAGCCCAGATGGGTGGCAGACCTCTGGAAACACCATATATTTT | CASSPDGWQTSGNTIYF
NA | 12 | NA | TRBJ2-1 | TRBV10-3 | TGTGCCATCAGTGTCCTTGACAGGGAGCAGTTCTTC | CAISVLDREQFF
TRBD1 | 15 | NA | TRBJ2-3 | TRBV7-8 | TGTGCCAGCAGCTCCGGGACAGGGACCACAGATACGCAGTATTTT | CASSSGTGTTDTQYF
NA | 14 | few | TRBJ2-7 | TRBV5-4 | TGTGCCAGCAGCTTGGCCGTGAGCGCCTACGAGCAGTACTTC | CASSLAVSAYEQYF
NA | 14 | NA | TRBJ1-1 | TRBV28 | TGTGCCAGCAGGGGGAGCATGAGGGGGACTGAAGCTTTCTTT | CASRGSMRGTEAFF
NA | 10 | NA | TRBJ1-2 | TRBV6-5 | TGTGCCAGCAGAGAGGATGGCTACACCTTC | CASREDGYTF
NA | 15 | NA | TRBJ2-1 | TRBV4-2 | TGTGCCAGCAGCCCTTCGCAGGACTCCTACAATGAGCAGTTCTTC | CASSPSQDSYNEQFF
NA | 17 | many | TRBJ2-3 | TRBV11-3 | TGTGCCAGCAGCTTAGTCGGGGGCCTAGGGAGCACAGATACGCAGTATTTT | CASSLVGGLGSTDTQYF
NA | 14 | NA | TRBJ2-1 | TRBV30 | TGTGCCTGGAACCGACGGGAGCTCCTTTATGAGCAGTTCTTC | CAWNRRELLYEQFF
TRBD1 | 15 | NA | TRBJ2-1 | TRBV5-1 | TGCGCCAGCATTCCCCCGGGACAGGGTCTTCATGAGCAGTTCTTC | CASIPPGQGLHEQFF
NA | 15 | NA | TRBJ1-1 | TRBV28 | TGTGCCAGCAGCAGATCAGGGTTCCCCAGCACTGAAGCTTTCTTT | CASSRSGFPSTEAFF
NA | 15 | NA | TRBJ1-5 | TRBV5-4 | TGTGCCAGCAGCCCGGGACCGGATAGCAATCAGCCCCAGCATTTT | CASSPGPDSNQPQHF
TRBD1 | 15 | NA | TRBJ1-2 | TRBV14 | TGTGCCAGCAGCCAAACCGGGACAGGGGAGCGTGGCTACACCTTC | CASSQTGTGERGYTF
NA | 18 | medium-sized | TRBJ2-7 | TRBV27 | TGTGCCAGCACCCCAAATGTGGGCAGGACGGGGAGCCACTACGAGCAGTACTTC | CASTPNVGRTGSHYEQYF
NA | 16 | NA | TRBJ2-7 | TRBV4-1 | TGCGCCAGCAGCCAAGCCCCCGGGTCTTTAGAATACGAGCAGTACTTC | CASSQAPGSLEYEQYF
NA | 15 | many | TRBJ1-2 | TRBV7-6 | TGTGCCAGCAGCTTAGAGGCAGGGATTAACTATGGCTACACCTTC | CASSLEAGINYGYTF